This TCR beta chain derives from a study of blood T cell repertoires in COVID-19. Study-wide context: Sources were T cells, B-cell-depleted T cells, or PBMCs; the material itself was cDNA or gDNA.

Those who participated ranged in age from about 18 to 89 years and resided in 20 to 30 US areas. V was clipped by 5 bases and J by 3 bases; unmatched bases: 5. This CDR3 is built from 16 residues. Looked up from germline, CDR1 is SGHTA and CDR2 is FQGNSA. Sequencing used immunoSEQ multiplex PCR; TCRdb keeps in-frame clones, though not all of them. The sample has 210,000 or so clones; 70% to 90% are singletons. The sequencing input was PBMCs or T cells enriched from blood (not recorded which). This sequence was found in a woman in her forties or fifties in a cohort exposed to, infected with or recovered from COVID-19 (not recorded which). The chain links TRBV7-2 to TRBJ2-1; 12 nucleotides line up with TRBD1. This chain's CDR3 is CASSKGTGGIYNEQFF. The CDR3 nucleotides read TGTGCCAGCAGCAAAGGGACAGGGGGCATCTACAATGAGCAGTTCTTC.